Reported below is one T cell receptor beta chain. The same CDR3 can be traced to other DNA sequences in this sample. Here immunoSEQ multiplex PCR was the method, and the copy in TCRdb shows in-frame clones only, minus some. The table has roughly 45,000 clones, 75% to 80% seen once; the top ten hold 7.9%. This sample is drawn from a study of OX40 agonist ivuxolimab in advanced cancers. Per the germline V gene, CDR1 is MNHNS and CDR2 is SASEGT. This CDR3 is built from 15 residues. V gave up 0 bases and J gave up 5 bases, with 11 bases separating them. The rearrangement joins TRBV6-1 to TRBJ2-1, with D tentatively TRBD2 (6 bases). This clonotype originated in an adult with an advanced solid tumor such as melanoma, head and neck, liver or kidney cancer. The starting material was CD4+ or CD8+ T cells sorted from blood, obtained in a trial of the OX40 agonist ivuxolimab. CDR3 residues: CASSEASAGHNEQFF. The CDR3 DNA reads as TGTGCCAGCAGTGAAGCTAGCGCGGGGCACAATGAGCAGTTCTTC.